The present T cell receptor (beta chain) was sequenced within a study of cytomegalovirus exposure and HLA in healthy donors. There are 15 residues in the CDR3. The ends lost 7 bases at V and 15 bases at J; junction bases unmatched: 14. From germline, CDR1 is MNHEY and CDR2 SMNVEV (reference sequence). Notes on this clone: Antigen unknown.

Points from the study as a whole: The authors later linked a missense DCLRE1C variant to TCR beta V- and J-gene trimming. Most observed TCR sequences were rare, whereas some public TCRs were detected in many donors.

Primers for the PCR totalled 60 Vbeta and 13 Jbeta. Sequencing was performed with immunoSEQ multiplex PCR; in TCRdb, only in-frame clones are kept and a portion is missing. The sample has 200,000 to 250,000 clones, 70% to 85% seen once. Regarding donors, all were healthy bone marrow donors. V gene TRBV27 combines with J gene TRBJ2-1, with 14 bases aligning to TRBD2. Sequenced sample: PBMCs. The sequence was collected from a woman between 40 and 50 years old in good health and CMV-seronegative. The CDR3: CASTMVTSGGAELFF. CDR3 nucleotide sequence: TGTGCCAGCACCATGGTGACTAGCGGGGGGGCCGAGTTGTTCTTC.